This T cell receptor beta chain was observed in a study of T cells in Graves' hyperthyroidism and ophthalmopathy. This CDR3 spans 15 amino acids. With 0 bases removed from V and 5 bases from J, the gap between germline ends came to 14 bases. The germline V gene has CDR1 SGHRS and CDR2 YFSETQ. The authors deemed Graves' hyperthyroidism stable absent ophthalmopathy progression within 18 months. Patients between 18 and 65 years old had hyperthyroidism, newly diagnosed and lasting under 2 months. Diagnosing involved the use of clinical symptoms, serum thyroxine and TRAb, thyroid ultrasound and orbital computed tomography. Researchers amplified the TCR beta CDR3 regions from RNA transcripts. An initial round of RT-PCR targeting the TCR CDR3 relied on the HTBI primer set. TCRdb fed the multiplex PCR reads into MiXCR, producing one record per CDR3 protein. The sample lists hundreds of thousands of distinct CDR3 sequences; 35% to 45% were seen once.

The specimen sequenced was blood. V and J are TRBV5-1 and TRBJ2-5; D unresolved. The origin of this receptor is a man in his late teens or twenties with Graves' hyperthyroidism. The CDR3 loop reads CASSLGGSTLETQYF. In nucleotides, the CDR3 is TGCGCCAGCAGCTTGGGCGGCTCGACCTTGGAGACCCAGTACTTC.